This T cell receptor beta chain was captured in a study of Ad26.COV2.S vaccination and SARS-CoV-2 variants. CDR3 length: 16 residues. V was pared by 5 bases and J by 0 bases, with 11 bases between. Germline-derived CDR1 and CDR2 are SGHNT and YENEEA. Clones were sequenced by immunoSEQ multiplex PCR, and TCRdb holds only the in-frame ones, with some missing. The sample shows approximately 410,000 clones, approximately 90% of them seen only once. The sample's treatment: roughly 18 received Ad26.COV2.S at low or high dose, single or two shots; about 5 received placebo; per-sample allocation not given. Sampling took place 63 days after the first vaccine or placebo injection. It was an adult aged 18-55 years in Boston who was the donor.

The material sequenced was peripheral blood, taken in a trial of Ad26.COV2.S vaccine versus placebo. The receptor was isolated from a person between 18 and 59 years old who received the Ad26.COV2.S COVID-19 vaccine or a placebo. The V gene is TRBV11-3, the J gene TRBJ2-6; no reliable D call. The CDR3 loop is CASSGPDYSGANVLTF. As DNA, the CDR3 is TGTGCCAGCAGCGGACCCGATTACTCTGGGGCCAACGTCCTGACTTTC.